The sequence of this T cell receptor (beta chain) was determined in a study of CD8+ T cells in alopecia areata (dated by TCRdb to about 2018). About the full investigation: Treated patients were enrolled in an open-label pilot trial of oral tofacitinib, 5 to 10 mg twice daily, for moderate-to-severe alopecia areata. Tofacitinib was administered for 6 to 18 months, and 6 months of follow-up off drug were then conducted to assess delayed response and recurrence. The SALT score, which quantifies the percentage of affected scalp surface area, was used to measure disease severity in treated patients. High-throughput TCRbeta sequencing was used to examine T cell clonal expansion in alopecia areata in both the C3H/HeJ mouse model and human patients. On the human side, TCRbeta sequencing was run on scalp tissue and on sorted CD4+ and CD8+ peripheral blood T cells from healthy controls and from alopecia areata patients with either patchy or totalis/universalis disease. Biopsies were taken from tofacitinib-treated patients at baseline and again at 4 and 24 weeks into treatment, and several of those patients also had a later scalp biopsy. Scalp clonality was compared among normal scalp (n=4), patchy alopecia areata scalp (n=8), and alopecia totalis/universalis scalp (n=8). RNA was obtained with the PAXgene miRNA kit for fixed scalp, the miRNeasy kit for PBMCs, and the RNeasy kit for mouse skin. immunoSEQ multiplex PCR using 35 Vbeta forward primers and 13 Jbeta reverse primers was used to amplify TCRbeta CDR3 regions.

About this clone itself: What this receptor recognizes is not known. No much larger clone is present one base from it, and per-base qualities are unavailable.

According to the study, the label for this sample's time point signals: 20 to 30 weeks on oral tofacitinib. The sample's treatment or condition, from its label and the paper: oral pan-JAK inhibitor, 5-10 mg twice daily. Lesional scalp punch biopsies and peripheral blood were collected from alopecia areata patients. After PBMCs were isolated by density centrifugation and stained for CD3, CD4 and CD8, a FACSAria was used to sort CD4+ and CD8+ T cells. CDR1 and CDR2 are drawn from the germline V gene: SGHAT, FQNNGV. The CDR3 spans 20 residues, from the cysteine through the phenylalanine. Only the CDR3 part of the read is kept: 60 bases, read in frame from the first base. V loses 0 bases of germline sequence and J loses 0 bases, and the interval between the two ends is 23 bases. To prepare the library, the immunoSEQ multiplex PCR assay was applied. RNA was extracted from all samples and reverse transcribed into cDNA as template for TCR sequencing. First-strand cDNA was synthesized with SuperScript III using a 2:1 mix of oligo-dT and random hexamers. A synthetic immune receptor repertoire was used to gauge amplification bias, and whatever bias remained was removed computationally. Regarding the original processing steps: After raw reads were preprocessed to remove errors, the CDR3 was defined following IMGT conventions as running from the conserved cysteine to phenylalanine. Clonality was calculated as 1 minus Shannon entropy normalized by log2 of the number of productive unique TCRs. Scalp TCRbeta sequences were cross-referenced with sorted blood CD4 and CD8 repertoires so that the CD4 or CD8 identity of scalp clones could be inferred. As stored in TCRdb, this immuneACCESS dataset retains in-frame rearrangements with V and J assigned. A fraction of the clones does not appear; measured against another copy, unresolved V genes explain less than half of the discrepancy, and the remainder lacks a known reason. The D gene and trimming were derived from the DNA, and the V and J assignments and clone size from that table. For this sample there are some 120,000 clones; 50% to 75% appear just once. The top ten clonotypes cover 9% to 15% of the sample.

Overall results and qualifications from the work: Compared with mice, TCR sequences shared between patients were less clear, possibly partly because of HLA diversity across the patient population. Tofacitinib significantly lowered scalp clonality and the number of expanded CD8+ clones among the top 100 scalp clones. Compared with normal scalp, lesional scalp had higher clonality and more expanded CD8+ clones, particularly in alopecia totalis/universalis, a pattern that suggests antigenic drive. Unlike mouse skin, which is dominated by gammadelta T cells, normal human skin has resident alphabeta T cells that are also sequenced, and this complicates analysis of the scalp TCR repertoire. During tofacitinib treatment, many expanded lesional clones remained in scalp and blood, and this persistence may partly explain relapse after treatment is stopped. Because the treated cohort was small and included a single nonresponder, larger studies are needed to assess links between baseline CD8+ expansion and response.

The chain joins TRBV11-2 to TRBJ1-1, with TRBD1 tentatively as D gene (6 bases match). This TCR came from a human donor with alopecia areata. Specimen: CD8+ T cells sorted from blood, collected at week 24, from a patient treated with tofacitinib. The CDR3 region: CASSLEGAGRELGMNTEAFF. The nucleotides read TGTGCCAGCAGCTTAGAGGGGGCAGGTCGTGAATTGGGGATGAACACTGAAGCTTTCTTT.